The entry below gives a single TCR beta chain sequence along with its context. Its antigen is currently unknown. The data stem from a study of cytomegalovirus exposure and HLA in healthy donors. Across the study: As released early, the data held roughly 85 million unique TCRs from HLA-typed donors.

Whole-study findings and limits: TCR beta sequences reportedly predicted the HLA-A and HLA-B alleles of most subjects accurately. The only immune exposure information that was available was CMV serostatus.

PCR was performed using 60 Vbeta and 13 Jbeta primers. The protocol was immunoSEQ multiplex PCR, while the TCRdb copy is restricted to in-frame clones and leaves out a portion. The sample contains more than 80,000 clones, approximately 85% of which appear only once. Sequencing was performed on PBMCs. The sequence was obtained from a man over 45 in good health and CMV-seronegative.

This chain's CDR3 is CASSAGLSTDTQYF. The CDR3 DNA is TGCGCCAGCAGCGCGGGACTTTCCACAGATACGCAGTATTTT. The rearrangement joins TRBV5-1 to TRBJ2-3; D might be TRBD2 (6 bases). This CDR3 has 14 amino acids. Trimming took 4 bases from V and 2 from J, leaving 11 bases between them. Germline CDR1 reads SGHRS; CDR2 reads YFSETQ.